Below are 32 T cell receptor beta chains sequenced from a single sample in a study of blood T cell repertoires in COVID-19. The repertoire was sequenced with immunoSEQ multiplex PCR; TCRdb's copy has only in-frame clones and lacks some. The sample lists about 320,000 clones; about nine tenths were seen once. The sample taken for sequencing was PBMCs or T cells enriched from blood (not recorded which). The receptors stem from a young woman who had recovered from COVID-19.

The chain has TRBV3-1 (or the pseudogene TRBV3-2) and TRBJ1-3; D gene uncertain. The CDR3 runs 14 residues. V gave up 1 base and J gave up 5 bases, with 9 bases separating them. The germline V gene encodes CDR1 LGHDT and CDR2 YNNKEL (reference sequence). In nucleotides, the CDR3 is TGTGCCAGCAGCCAAGCTAGGCAGAGAAACACCATATATTTT. As protein: CASSQARQRNTIYF.

This rearrangement joins TRBV12-3 or TRBV12-4 to TRBJ1-1; no clear D gene. The CDR3 length is 13 residues. The V end lost 5 bases, the J end lost 4 bases, and 11 bases lay between the germline ends. This CDR3 reads CASSPSPGTEAFF. Written as DNA, the CDR3 is TGTGCCAGCAGTCCGTCGCCGGGCACTGAAGCTTTCTTT.

The V call is TRBV5-4, the J call TRBJ1-2; 7 bases are a match to TRBD1. Losses at the gene ends were 0 bases for V and 1 base for J; bases not matched to a gene: 0. CDR1 and CDR2 (germline): SGHNT, YYREEE (reference sequence). This CDR3 is 14 amino acids long. In DNA form, the CDR3 reads TGTGCCAGCAGCTTGGGGGACAGTAACTATGGCTACACCTTC. Encoded protein: CASSLGDSNYGYTF.

This clone has more than one count but fewer than ten. This rearrangement joins TRBV5-4 to TRBJ2-3; TRBD1 agrees at 7 bases. Trimming removed 1 base from V and 4 bases from J; junction bases left unmatched: 3. The CDR3 is made up of 14 amino acids. Germline CDR1 is SGHNT and CDR2 is YYREEE (reference sequence). The CDR3 nucleotides read TGTGCCAGCAGCTTGCGACAGGGTCCAGATACGCAGTATTTT. This encodes CASSLRQGPDTQYF.

V and J are TRBV3-1 (or the pseudogene TRBV3-2) and TRBJ1-6; D is possibly TRBD1 (6 bases). The V end lost 4 bases, the J end lost 4 bases, and 8 bases lay between the germline ends. CDR3 length equals 14 residues. CDR1 is LGHDT and CDR2 is YNNKEL in the germline V gene (reference sequence). The CDR3 region has the DNA TGTGCCAGCAGCCCTGGACAGTATAATTCACCCCTCCACTTT. This translates into CASSPGQYNSPLHF.

The rearrangement links TRBV3-1 (or the pseudogene TRBV3-2) to TRBJ2-7; 7 nucleotides line up with TRBD1. CDR1 is LGHDT and CDR2 is YNNKEL in the germline V gene (reference sequence). This CDR3 contains 14 residues. The junction had 5 bases not matched to a gene; V was cut back by 5 bases and J by 1 base. Written as DNA, the CDR3 is TGTGCCAGCAGCTCGACAGGGTATTCCTACGAGCAGTACTTC. This encodes CASSSTGYSYEQYF.

The DNA for the CDR3 is TGTGCCAGCAGTTTCGCGGCAGTTACTTCACCCCTCCACTTT. Translation gives CASSFAAVTSPLHF. The J gene is TRBJ1-6, the V gene TRBV27; D call uncertain. V was pared by 3 bases and J by 9 bases, with 12 bases between. The CDR3 loop spans 14 amino acids. The germline CDR1 and CDR2 sequences are MNHEY and SMNVEV (reference sequence).

The chain employs TRBV28 and TRBJ2-3; 13 nucleotides match TRBD2. Germline-derived CDR1 and CDR2 are MDHEN and SYDVKM. V gave up 6 bases and J gave up 4 bases; unmatched junction bases: 13. CDR3 length equals 18 residues. CDR3 DNA sequence: TGTGCCAGCAGCATACTAGCGGGGGGGCCAACGGGTCCAGATACGCAGTATTTT. Its protein product is CASSILAGGPTGPDTQYF. Full variable domain (remainder filled in from reference TRBV28 and TRBJ2-3): DVKVTQSSRYLVKRTGEKVFLECVQDMDHENMFWYRQDPGLGLRLIYFSYDVKMKEKGDIPEGYSVSREKKERFSLILESASTNQTSMYLCASSILAGGPTGPDTQYFGPGTRLTVL.

The CDR3 nucleotides are TGTGCCAGCAGCCAAGGAGCTTATGGGGGCCGCTATGGCTACACCTTC. This gives the protein CASSQGAYGGRYGYTF. The chain recombines TRBV3-1 (or the pseudogene TRBV3-2) with TRBJ1-2, with D possibly TRBD1 on 6 matching bases. Germline CDR1 and CDR2: LGHDT and YNNKEL (reference sequence). Trimming stripped 1 base from V and 4 bases from J, with 16 bases between. The length of the CDR3 is 16 residues.

This chain links TRBV6-2 or TRBV6-3 with TRBJ2-5, with 14 bases that match TRBD2. Unmatched junction bases numbered 11, after V lost 6 bases and J lost 11 bases. The germline gives CDR1 MNHEY, CDR2 SVGEGT. The CDR3 is 15 residues long. CDR3 amino acids: CASSHGTSGGPVQYF. The CDR3 DNA reads as TGTGCCAGCAGCCATGGGACTAGCGGGGGACCGGTACAGTACTTC.

The chain links TRBV2 to TRBJ2-5; 8 positions agree with TRBD1. V trimming: 4 bases; J trimming: 2 bases; junction bases outside the gene matches: 6. The CDR3 spans 15 residues. The germline V gene has CDR1 SNHLY and CDR2 FYNNEI. Here the CDR3 DNA reads TGTGCCAGCAGTGGGACAGGGTTTGTGCAAGAGACCCAGTACTTC. Residues: CASSGTGFVQETQYF.

The V call is TRBV2, the J call TRBJ1-2, with D possibly matching TRBD1 (5 bases). The CDR3 is made up of 16 amino acids. CDR1 is SNHLY, CDR2 FYNNEI, per germline. V dropped 6 bases and J dropped 0 bases, with 17 bases sitting between them. The DNA for the CDR3 is TGTGCCAGCAGCCGATGGGGCAGCCTAACTAACTATGGCTACACCTTC. This encodes CASSRWGSLTNYGYTF.

This clone was counted between two and nine times. This chain uses TRBV2 with TRBJ2-7; TRBD2 matches at 15 bases. Germline loops: CDR1 SNHLY, CDR2 FYNNEI. Trimming at V came to 4 bases and at J to 1 base, leaving 5 bases not matched to a gene. The CDR3 extends over 17 amino acids. The CDR3 here is CASSVPGLAGGSYEQYF. The CDR3 DNA reads TGTGCCAGCAGTGTGCCGGGACTAGCGGGAGGTTCCTACGAGCAGTACTTC.

The chain joins TRBV6-4 to TRBJ1-2; no clear D gene. CDR3 length: 14 residues. Trimming removed 2 bases at V and 2 bases at J, with 9 bases between. CDR1 MRHNA and CDR2 SNTAGT come from the germline V gene. The DNA of the CDR3 is TGTGCCAGCAGTGACCCGGGTTCCAACTATGGCTACACCTTC. This translates into CASSDPGSNYGYTF.

The chain is built from TRBV4-1 and TRBJ2-3; 14 bases fit TRBD2. The CDR3 length is 19 residues. Unmatched junction bases numbered 9, after V lost 0 bases and J lost 4 bases. Germline loops: CDR1 MGHRA, CDR2 YSYEKL. CDR3 in amino acids: CASSQDKWSGLAGADTQYF. In nucleotides, the CDR3 is TGCGCCAGCAGCCAAGACAAGTGGTCGGGACTAGCGGGAGCAGATACGCAGTATTTT.

The CDR3 DNA follows: TGTGCCAGCAGCCAAGATCTGGCAGGGTGGCATGGCTACACCTTC. This codes for CASSQDLAGWHGYTF. The chain uses TRBV14 and TRBJ1-2, with TRBD1 as a possible D gene (5 bases). V was trimmed by 0 bases and J by 6 bases, leaving 14 bases between them. Germline V gene sequence: CDR1 SGHDN, CDR2 FVKESK. CDR3 length: 15 residues.

CDR3 amino acids: CASSIHRANTEAFF. CDR3 sequence (DNA): TGTGCCAGTAGTATCCACAGGGCGAACACTGAAGCTTTCTTT. V usage is TRBV19 and J usage is TRBJ1-1; TRBD1 is a possible D gene (6 bases). In germline, CDR1 is LNHDA, CDR2 SQIVND (reference sequence). The length of the CDR3 is 14 residues. V shed 3 bases and J shed 1 base, with 9 bases lying between them. The full variable domain, with the rest looked up from reference TRBV19 and TRBJ1-1, is DGGITQSPKYLFRKEGQNVTLSCEQNLNHDAMYWYRQDPGQGLRLIYYSQIVNDFQKGDIAEGYSVSREKKESFPLTVTSAQKNPTAFYLCASSIHRANTEAFFGQGTRLTVV.

This clone was counted only a few times. The chain couples TRBV5-6 to TRBJ2-5; 7 nucleotides align to TRBD1. The CDR3 contains 14 residues. Germline trimming cut 2 bases from V and 2 bases from J; bases unmatched to any gene: 3. The germline V gene has CDR1 SGHDT and CDR2 YYEEEE. This CDR3 reads CASSFGQVQETQYF. The CDR3 DNA sequence: TGTGCCAGCAGCTTCGGACAGGTTCAAGAGACCCAGTACTTC.

The V gene is TRBV10-1, the J gene TRBJ1-5; the match to TRBD1 covers 8 bases. Losses at the gene ends were 7 bases for V and 6 bases for J; bases not matched to a gene: 5. CDR1 and CDR2 (germline): WNHNN, SYGVQD (reference sequence). The CDR3 covers 13 residues. The CDR3, as DNA: TGCGCCAGCACATCAGGGGGCGGTCAGCCCCAGCATTTT. It is translated as CASTSGGGQPQHF.

This clone is a singleton in its sample. The V and J genes are TRBV6-1 and TRBJ2-3; the match to TRBD2 covers 8 bases. The germline CDR1 and CDR2 sequences are MNHNS and SASEGT. With 3 bases clipped from V and 0 bases from J, the junction kept 2 bases outside the gene matches. CDR3 length: 15 amino acids. CDR3 in amino acids: CASSDLAGSTDTQYF. The CDR3 DNA sequence: TGTGCCAGCAGTGACCTAGCGGGTAGCACAGATACGCAGTATTTT.

The V gene is TRBV30, the J gene TRBJ1-6; 10 positions match TRBD1. Trimming removed 0 bases from V and 7 bases from J; junction bases left unmatched: 6. CDR1 is GTSNPN and CDR2 is SVGIG in the germline V gene (reference sequence). The CDR3 is 16 amino acids. CDR3: CAWSVRMGQGNSPLHF. CDR3 sequence (DNA): TGTGCCTGGAGTGTACGTATGGGACAGGGGAATTCACCCCTCCACTTT.

The chain carries TRBV28 and TRBJ1-2, with 7 bases aligning to TRBD1. This CDR3 comprises 18 residues. J gave up 3 bases and V 4 bases, and 17 bases lay outside the gene matches. Germline values: CDR1 MDHEN, CDR2 SYDVKM. For the CDR3, the DNA is TGTGCCAGCAGTTCGCCTGTGACAGGGTCCTCAGTTCACTATGGCTACACCTTC. It specifies CASSSPVTGSSVHYGYTF.

The chain carries TRBV12-3 or TRBV12-4 and TRBJ2-7; D is unresolved. The CDR3 loop spans 12 amino acids. V was shortened by 5 bases and J by 2 bases, with 7 bases between the two germline ends. The CDR3 region is CASSPDTYEQYF. CDR3 DNA: TGTGCCAGCAGTCCCGACACCTACGAGCAGTACTTC.

CDR3 residues: CAIKWTLLPVLAKNIQYF. The CDR3 bases are TGTGCCATCAAGTGGACTTTACTCCCAGTGCTAGCCAAAAACATTCAGTACTTC. The chain recombines TRBV21-1 with TRBJ2-4; the table's D call, TRBD2, has no DNA check behind it. TRBV21-1 is a pseudogene locus. The CDR3 extends over 18 amino acids.

The chain recombines TRBV7-9 with TRBJ1-1; D may be TRBD1 (6 bases). The germline CDR1 and CDR2 sequences are SEHNR and FQNEAQ (reference sequence). Trimming left V 2 bases short and J 3 bases short, with 16 bases between. This CDR3 is 16 amino acids long. CDR3 DNA sequence: TGTGCCAGCAGCTTAATAGGGGCAGGGGCCTACACTGAAGCTTTCTTT. It encodes CASSLIGAGAYTEAFF.

This rearrangement joins TRBV7-9 to TRBJ2-7; D unresolved. The CDR3 runs 12 residues. The V gene's germline CDR1 is SEHNR and CDR2 FQNEAQ (reference sequence). V was clipped by 5 bases and J by 3 bases, with 8 bases between them. The CDR3 DNA is TGTGCCAGCAGCCGCCCGGGCTACGAGCAGTACTTC. Protein sequence: CASSRPGYEQYF.

The chain couples TRBV4-1 to TRBJ2-1; weak D call: TRBD1 (5 bases). This CDR3 is built from 13 residues. Germline values: CDR1 MGHRA, CDR2 YSYEKL. Trimming pared 1 base from V and 8 bases from J, leaving 9 bases between. The CDR3 here is CASSQVGADEQFF. DNA for the CDR3: TGCGCCAGCAGCCAAGTTGGGGCCGATGAGCAGTTCTTC.

The chain recombines TRBV9 with TRBJ1-1; 8 nucleotides line up with TRBD1. Germline trimming cut 4 bases from V and 0 bases from J; bases unmatched to any gene: 5. This CDR3 is built from 15 residues. The germline V gene has CDR1 SGDLS and CDR2 YYNGEE. In DNA form, the CDR3 reads TGTGCCAGCAGCCCGCAGGGGGCGATGAACACTGAAGCTTTCTTT. It is translated as CASSPQGAMNTEAFF.

V is TRBV30 and J is TRBJ2-2, with D perhaps TRBD2 (5 bases). Trimming took 0 bases from V and 5 from J, leaving 16 bases between them. Germline V gives CDR1 GTSNPN, CDR2 SVGIG (reference sequence). There are 16 residues in the CDR3. CDR3 sequence (DNA): TGTGCCTGGAGTGTAAGAGGGCAGACCTTAACCGGGGAGCTGTTTTTT. Protein: CAWSVRGQTLTGELFF.

The rearrangement joins TRBV11-2 to TRBJ1-1; 7 bases agree with TRBD1. This CDR3 spans 15 amino acids. Germline loops: CDR1 SGHAT, CDR2 FQNNGV. V trimming: 2 bases; J trimming: 0 bases; junction bases outside the gene matches: 3. In DNA, the CDR3 is TGTGCCAGCAGCTTATACAGGGGCATGAACACTGAAGCTTTCTTT. Translated, it gives CASSLYRGMNTEAFF.

This clone occurred a few times. This sequence joins TRBV5-1 and TRBJ1-2; 7 bases line up with TRBD1. Germline trimming cut 4 bases from V and 8 bases from J; bases unmatched to any gene: 11. This CDR3 is built from 14 residues. Germline CDR1 reads SGHRS; CDR2 reads YFSETQ. Here the CDR3 DNA reads TGCGCCAGCAGCCCGAGACAGGGCAGTCCAGGCTACACCTTC. It encodes CASSPRQGSPGYTF.

V gene TRBV14 combines with J gene TRBJ2-2; D uncertain. Germline CDR1 is SGHDN and CDR2 is FVKESK. This CDR3 has 15 residues. Trimming pared 4 bases from V and 5 bases from J, leaving 14 bases between. CDR3 protein: CASSLDTSLTGELFF. The CDR3 DNA reads as TGTGCCAGCAGCCTAGACACTTCGCTAACCGGGGAGCTGTTTTTT.